This entry is about one T cell receptor (beta chain). Its antigen specificity is not known. No base quality values were provided; no much bigger clone lies one nucleotide off. The sample comes from a study of blood T cell repertoires in COVID-19 (TCRdb year 2020). At the level of the whole study: Samples covering the acute and convalescent phases of COVID-19 were provided by collaborators in the United States, Italy and Spain. The dataset comprised deeply sampled blood TCRbeta repertoires from subjects exposed to, actively infected with, or recovered from COVID-19. The samples were drawn from the first 160 participants of the ongoing ImmuneRACE study and from some 1,300 subjects provided by 6 global collaborators. The prospective study material was composed of cDNA or gDNA derived from T cells, B-cell-depleted T cells, or PBMCs. Sample metadata almost always included a de-identified subject ID, COVID-19 status, age in years and sex. A freely available public database, intended as a resource for researchers studying the immune response to SARS-CoV-2, is where the repertoires were released. HLA class I and class II types, where available, came from metadata supplied by the sample provider rather than from assay-based typing.

The immunoSEQ Assay, a bias-controlled multiplex PCR, was used to amplify TCRbeta CDR3 regions from genomic DNA. The authors' analysis ran thus. The number of nucleated cells in each sample was estimated from the amplification of reference gene primers within the assay. To quantify the absolute abundance of each unique TCRbeta CDR3 rearrangement, sequence reads were collapsed and filtered. For each sample, productive Simpson clonality was calculated by taking the square root of Simpson's diversity index across productive rearrangements. In TCRdb, the immuneACCESS table is reduced to in-frame sequences with V and J assigned. These tables do not hold every clone; where another copy was compared, an unresolved V gene accounts for under half, and the others remain unexplained. The V and J calls and clone size come from that table; D and trimming were worked out from the DNA. The sample table lists tens of thousands of clones, around 80% of them with a count of one. The top ten clones comprise approximately 5.8% of the sample.

The paper's findings and limits, for the study overall: The amount of clinical and demographic metadata varied by source and participant and was provided uncurated.

The V end loses 6 bases and the J end loses 4 bases, and a stretch of 6 bases separates them. The CDR3 runs 11 amino acids, cysteine and phenylalanine included. The sequence is cut down to CDR3 DNA, 33 bases in frame from base 1. The germline V gene yields MNHEY for CDR1 and SVGAGI for CDR2. Collaborating institutions collected whole blood in K2EDTA tubes following their own protocols. For TCRbeta analysis, collaborator samples were shipped as frozen whole blood, as isolated PBMCs, or as DNA extracted from either sample type. The chain is made from TRBV6-5 and TRBJ2-5, with no confident D gene call. The sequencing sample was made of peripheral blood. The receptor was derived from a man aged 55 to 70 with active or convalescent COVID-19. The DNA is TGTGCCAGCAGCCGTCGAGAGACCCAGTACTTC. This is translated as CASSRRETQYF.